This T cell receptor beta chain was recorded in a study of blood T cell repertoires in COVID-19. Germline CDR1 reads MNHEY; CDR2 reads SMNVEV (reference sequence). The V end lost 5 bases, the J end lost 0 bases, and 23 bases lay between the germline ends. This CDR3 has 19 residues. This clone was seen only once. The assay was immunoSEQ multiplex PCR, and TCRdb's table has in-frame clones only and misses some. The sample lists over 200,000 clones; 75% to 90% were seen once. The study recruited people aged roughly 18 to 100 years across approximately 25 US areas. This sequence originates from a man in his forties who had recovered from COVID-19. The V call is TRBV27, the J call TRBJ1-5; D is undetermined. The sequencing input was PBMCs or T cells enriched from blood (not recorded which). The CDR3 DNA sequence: TGTGCCAGCAGTCCGCGGGAGTTGGACGGCCGAAATAGCAATCAGCCCCAGCATTTT. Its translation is CASSPRELDGRNSNQPQHF.